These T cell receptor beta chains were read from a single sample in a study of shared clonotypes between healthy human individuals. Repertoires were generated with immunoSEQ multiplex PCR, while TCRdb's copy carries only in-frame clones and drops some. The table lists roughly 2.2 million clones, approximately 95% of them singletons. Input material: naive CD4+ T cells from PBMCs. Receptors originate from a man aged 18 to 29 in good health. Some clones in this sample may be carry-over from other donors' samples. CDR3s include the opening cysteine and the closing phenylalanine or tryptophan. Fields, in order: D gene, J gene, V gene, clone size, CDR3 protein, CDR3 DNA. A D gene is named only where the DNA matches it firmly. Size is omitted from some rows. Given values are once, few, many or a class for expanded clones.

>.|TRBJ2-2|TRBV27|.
CASSFLNENTGELFF
TGTGCCAGCAGTTTTCTAAATGAGAACACCGGGGAGCTGTTTTTT
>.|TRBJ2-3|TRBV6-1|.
CASSVRRTSTDTQYF
TGTGCCAGCAGTGTTAGACGGACTAGCACAGATACGCAGTATTTT
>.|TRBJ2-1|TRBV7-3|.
CASSPGPGGNAQFF
TGTGCCAGCAGCCCCGGGCCAGGGGGGAATGCGCAGTTCTTC
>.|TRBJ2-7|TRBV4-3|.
CASSQEDSSYEQYF
TGCGCCAGCAGCCAAGAAGACAGCTCCTACGAGCAGTACTTC
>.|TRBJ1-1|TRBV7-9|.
CASSLVAVGTEAFF
TGTGCCAGCAGCTTAGTGGCGGTGGGCACTGAAGCTTTCTTT
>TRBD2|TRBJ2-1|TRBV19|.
CASSPPSGRLLF
TGTGCCAGTAGCCCCCCTAGCGGGAGACTGCTCTTC
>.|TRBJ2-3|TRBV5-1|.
CASSLAGQGVPADTQYF
TGCGCCAGCAGCTTGGCCGGGCAGGGCGTCCCCGCAGATACGCAGTATTTT
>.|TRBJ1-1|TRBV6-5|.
CASSLLSGRANTEAFF
TGTGCCAGCAGTTTACTCAGTGGCAGGGCGAACACTGAAGCTTTCTTT
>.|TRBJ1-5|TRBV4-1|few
CASSLNLESNQPQHF
TGCGCCAGCAGCCTGAATTTGGAAAGCAATCAGCCCCAGCATTTT
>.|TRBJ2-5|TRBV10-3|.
CAITSARGTAEETQYF
TGTGCCATCACCTCTGCGCGGGGAACCGCCGAGGAGACCCAGTACTTC
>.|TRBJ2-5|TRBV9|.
CASSGSGGKVETQYF
TGTGCCAGCAGCGGGTCAGGGGGGAAAGTGGAGACCCAGTACTTC
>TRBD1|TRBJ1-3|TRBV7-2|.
CASSKEDRVGGNTIYF
TGTGCCAGCAGCAAAGAGGACAGGGTCGGTGGAAACACCATATATTTT
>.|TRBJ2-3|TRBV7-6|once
CASSHPLLSSTDTQYF
TGTGCCAGCAGCCACCCATTACTTAGTTCCACAGATACGCAGTATTTT
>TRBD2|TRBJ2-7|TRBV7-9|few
CASSLAVGSYEQYF
TGTGCCAGCAGCCTAGCGGTGGGCTCCTACGAGCAGTACTTC
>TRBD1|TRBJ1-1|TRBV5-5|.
CASSDAGTGGTEAFF
TGTGCCAGCAGCGATGCCGGGACAGGGGGTACTGAAGCTTTCTTT
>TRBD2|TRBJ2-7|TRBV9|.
CASSLGLAGVSEQYF
TGTGCCAGCAGCCTAGGACTAGCGGGAGTGAGCGAGCAGTACTTC
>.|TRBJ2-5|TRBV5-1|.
CASSFMVPETQYF
TGCGCCAGCAGCTTCATGGTTCCAGAGACCCAGTACTTC
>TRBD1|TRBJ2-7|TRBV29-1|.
CSVGGGQNEQYF
TGCAGCGTTGGAGGGGGACAGAACGAGCAGTACTTC
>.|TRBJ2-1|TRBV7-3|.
CASSNGRKNEQFF
TGTGCCAGCAGCAATGGACGAAAGAATGAGCAGTTCTTC
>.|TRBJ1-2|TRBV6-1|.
CAPEGLLEGYTF
TGTGCCCCCGAGGGACTACTAGAAGGCTACACCTTC
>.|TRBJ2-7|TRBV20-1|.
CSARRLYEQYF
TGCAGTGCAAGGCGACTCTACGAGCAGTACTTC
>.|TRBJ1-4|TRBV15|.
CATSRDPAPNEKLFF
TGTGCCACCAGCAGAGATCCCGCTCCTAATGAAAAACTGTTTTTT
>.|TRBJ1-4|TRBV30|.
CAWQQGTNEKLFF
TGTGCCTGGCAGCAGGGGACTAATGAAAAACTGTTTTTT
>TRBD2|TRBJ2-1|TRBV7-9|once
CASSLELPSGRIEQFF
TGTGCCAGCAGCTTAGAATTGCCTAGCGGGAGAATTGAGCAGTTCTTC
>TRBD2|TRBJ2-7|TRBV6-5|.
CASSRVAGAAYEQYF
TGTGCCAGCAGTCGAGTAGCGGGAGCTGCCTACGAGCAGTACTTC
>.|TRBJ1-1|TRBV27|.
CASSEQGGKAFF
TGTGCCAGCAGTGAACAGGGTGGTAAAGCTTTCTTT
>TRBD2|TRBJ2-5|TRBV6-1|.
CASKLGTLGGETQYF
TGTGCCAGCAAGCTCGGGACCCTGGGGGGGGAGACCCAGTACTTC
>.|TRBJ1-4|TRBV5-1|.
CASSLAEGGGNEKLFF
TGCGCCAGCAGCTTGGCCGAGGGGGGCGGTAATGAAAAACTGTTTTTT
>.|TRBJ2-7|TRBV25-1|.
CASSETSGYPYEQYF
TGTGCCAGCAGTGAAACTTCAGGGTACCCCTACGAGCAGTACTTC
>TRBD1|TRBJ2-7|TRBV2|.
CASSTYGTDYEQYF
TGTGCCAGCAGTACTTACGGGACAGACTACGAGCAGTACTTC
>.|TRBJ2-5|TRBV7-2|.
CASSSFRETQYF
TGTGCCAGCAGCTCCTTTCGAGAGACCCAGTACTTC
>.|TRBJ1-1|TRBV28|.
CASSLSRGDTEAFF
TGTGCCAGCAGTTTAAGTCGCGGCGACACTGAAGCTTTCTTT
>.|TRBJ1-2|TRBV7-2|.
CASRITPGRWGYGYTF
TGTGCCAGCAGAATAACCCCGGGGCGTTGGGGCTATGGCTACACCTTC
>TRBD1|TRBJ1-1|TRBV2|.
CARGGQGRMNTEAFF
TGTGCCAGGGGGGGACAGGGGCGCATGAACACTGAAGCTTTCTTT
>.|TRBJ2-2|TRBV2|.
CASSVLGTPNTGELFF
TGTGCCAGCAGTGTGCTTGGGACACCCAACACCGGGGAGCTGTTTTTT
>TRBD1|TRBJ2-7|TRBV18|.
CASSPQEPGQGNEQYF
TGTGCCAGCTCACCTCAAGAGCCGGGACAGGGGAACGAGCAGTACTTC
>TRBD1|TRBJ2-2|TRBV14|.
CASSPRGRDRGLTGELFF
TGTGCCAGCAGCCCCCGCGGGCGAGACAGGGGGCTCACCGGGGAGCTGTTTTTT
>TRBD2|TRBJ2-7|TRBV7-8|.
CASSSRAGGHEQYF
TGTGCCAGCAGTTCCCGAGCGGGAGGGCACGAGCAGTACTTC
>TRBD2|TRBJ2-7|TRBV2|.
CASRPGTSGWSSYEQYF
TGTGCCAGCAGACCCGGGACTAGCGGTTGGAGCTCCTACGAGCAGTACTTC
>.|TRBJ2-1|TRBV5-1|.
CASSLAEGPNEQFF
TGCGCCAGCAGCTTGGCCGAAGGACCCAATGAGCAGTTCTTC
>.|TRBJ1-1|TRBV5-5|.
CASSLNGDTEAFF
TGTGCCAGCAGCTTGAATGGGGACACTGAAGCTTTCTTT
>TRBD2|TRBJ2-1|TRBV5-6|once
CASSFSGRASYNEQFF
TGTGCCAGCAGCTTTAGCGGGAGGGCCTCCTACAATGAGCAGTTCTTC
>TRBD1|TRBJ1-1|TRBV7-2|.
CASSTDRGSTEAFF
TGTGCCAGCAGCACTGACAGGGGGTCCACTGAAGCTTTCTTT
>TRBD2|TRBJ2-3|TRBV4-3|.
CASSQGGLAGNTDTQYF
TGCGCCAGCAGCCAAGGAGGACTAGCGGGAAACACAGATACGCAGTATTTT
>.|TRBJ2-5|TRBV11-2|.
CASSRNAQETQYF
TGTGCCAGCAGCCGAAATGCCCAAGAGACCCAGTACTTC
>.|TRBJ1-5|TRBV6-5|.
CASRPRVGQPQHF
TGTGCCAGCAGGCCCAGGGTAGGGCAGCCCCAGCATTTT
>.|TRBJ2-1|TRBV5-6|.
CASSPRGPYNEQFF
TGTGCCAGCAGTCCCCGGGGACCCTACAATGAGCAGTTCTTC
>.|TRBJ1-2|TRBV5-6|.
CASSLEGASYGYTF
TGTGCCAGCAGCTTGGAAGGGGCCTCCTATGGCTACACCTTC
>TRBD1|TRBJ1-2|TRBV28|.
CASSLRGRGYGYTF
TGTGCCAGCAGTTTAAGGGGGCGAGGCTATGGCTACACCTTC
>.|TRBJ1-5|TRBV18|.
CASSPGYNQPQHF
TGTGCCAGCTCGCCAGGGTACAATCAGCCCCAGCATTTT
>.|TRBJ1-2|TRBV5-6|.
CASSRSRGSYTF
TGTGCCAGCAGCCGATCCAGGGGCAGCTACACCTTC
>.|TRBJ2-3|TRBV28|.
CASSLSGWATDTQYF
TGTGCCAGCAGTTTATCAGGTTGGGCGACAGATACGCAGTATTTT
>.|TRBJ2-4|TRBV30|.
CAWSLEGGTSRGLAKNIQYF
TGTGCCTGGAGTTTGGAGGGGGGTACGTCGAGGGGTCTAGCCAAAAACATTCAGTACTTC
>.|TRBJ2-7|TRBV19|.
CASSTQDSRAYEQYF
TGTGCCAGTAGTACCCAGGACAGTAGGGCCTACGAGCAGTACTTC
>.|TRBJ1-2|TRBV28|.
CASSLYSDYGYTF
TGTGCCAGCAGTTTATACAGTGACTATGGCTACACCTTC
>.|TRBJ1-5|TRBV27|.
CASSPQSSNQPQHF
TGTGCCAGCAGCCCTCAGAGTAGCAATCAGCCCCAGCATTTT
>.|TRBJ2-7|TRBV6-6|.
CASSRGLISYEQYF
TGTGCCAGCAGTCGGGGACTGATCTCCTACGAGCAGTACTTC
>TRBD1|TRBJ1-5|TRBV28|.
CASSLTGDNQPQHF
TGTGCCAGCAGTCTTACAGGGGACAATCAGCCCCAGCATTTT